The 4 T cell receptor beta chains listed next were all sequenced from one sample in a study of early stage breast cancer tumors. The protocol was immunoSEQ multiplex PCR, while the TCRdb copy is restricted to in-frame clones and leaves out a portion. This sample has around 51,000 clones, with roughly 78% found just once. Material: blood. All receptors come from a person aged 40 to 49 with breast cancer.

The V and J genes are TRBV11-1 and TRBJ2-1; D ambiguous. The CDR3 spans 12 residues. The V end was cut by 5 bases, the J end by 8 bases, with 10 bases between. The germline V gene has CDR1 SGHAT and CDR2 FQDESV (reference sequence). The CDR3 loop reads CASSTQTHEQFF. The CDR3 nucleotides read TGTGCCAGCAGCACTCAGACGCATGAGCAGTTCTTC.

CDR3 sequence: CASSSPSYEQYF. The CDR3 nucleotides are TGTGCCAGCAGCTCCCCCTCCTACGAGCAGTACTTC. This chain joins TRBV11-2 and TRBJ2-7, with D unclear. Germline CDR1 SGHAT, CDR2 FQNNGV. This CDR3 has 12 residues. V lost 4 bases, J lost 0 bases, and 4 bases lay in between.

In its sample, this clone was seen once. The rearrangement joins TRBV7-2 to TRBJ2-3, with D unresolved. V lost 2 bases, J lost 0 bases, and 6 bases lay in between. The CDR3 loop spans 14 amino acids. In germline, CDR1 is SGHTA, CDR2 FQGNSA. The CDR3 here is CASSLSYSTDTQYF. The CDR3 coding sequence is TGTGCCAGCAGCTTATCATATAGCACAGATACGCAGTATTTT.

This chain links TRBV5-8 with TRBJ2-7, with D uncertain. The V gene's germline CDR1 is SGHTS and CDR2 YDEGEE. V was pared by 3 bases and J by 5 bases, with 12 bases between. CDR3 size: 13 residues. CDR3 region: CASSSRGPHEQYF. Written as DNA, the CDR3 is TGTGCCAGCAGCTCCCGCGGACCCCACGAGCAGTACTTC.